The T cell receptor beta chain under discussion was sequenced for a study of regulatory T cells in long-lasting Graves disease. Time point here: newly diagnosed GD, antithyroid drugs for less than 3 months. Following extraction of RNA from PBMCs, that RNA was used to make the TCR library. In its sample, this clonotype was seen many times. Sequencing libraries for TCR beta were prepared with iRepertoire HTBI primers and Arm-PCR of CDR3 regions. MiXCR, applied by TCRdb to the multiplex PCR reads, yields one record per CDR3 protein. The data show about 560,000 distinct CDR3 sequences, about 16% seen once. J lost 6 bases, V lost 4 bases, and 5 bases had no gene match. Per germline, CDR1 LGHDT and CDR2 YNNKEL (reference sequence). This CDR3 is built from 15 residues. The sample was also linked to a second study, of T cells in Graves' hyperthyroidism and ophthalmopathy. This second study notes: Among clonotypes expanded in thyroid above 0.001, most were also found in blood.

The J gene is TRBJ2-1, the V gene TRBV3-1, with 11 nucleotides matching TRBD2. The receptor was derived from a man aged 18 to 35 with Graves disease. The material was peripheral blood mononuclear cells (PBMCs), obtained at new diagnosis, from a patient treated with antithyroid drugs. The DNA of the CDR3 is TGTGCCAGCAGCCCCCGCGGGACTAGCGGCAATGAGCAGTTCTTC. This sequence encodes CASSPRGTSGNEQFF.